A single sample is the source of the 14 T cell receptor beta chains below, sequenced in a study of blood T cells in healthy people across ages. Through a sample-barcoded 5' primer and a J-beta primer mix, a second PCR was run for roughly 7 to 11 cycles. MiXCR, applied by TCRdb to the 5' RACE reads, yields one record per CDR3 protein. The table has 870,000 or so distinct CDR3 sequences, more than 25% seen once. The sequenced sample consisted of blood. The source of these receptors is a woman older than 75 in good health.

The V gene is TRBV20-1, the J gene TRBJ2-2, with 7 positions matching TRBD2. Germline V gene sequence: CDR1 DFQATT, CDR2 SNEGSKA (reference sequence). The CDR3 length is 14 residues. With 3 bases clipped from V and 5 bases from J, the junction kept 6 bases outside the gene matches. The CDR3 here is CSASGGSETGELFF. In DNA form, the CDR3 reads TGCAGTGCTAGTGGCGGGAGCGAGACCGGGGAGCTGTTTTTT.

This clonotype was seen repeatedly, ten times or more. The V gene is TRBV6-2 or TRBV6-3, the J gene TRBJ2-3; TRBD2 agrees at 8 bases. This CDR3 spans 16 amino acids. Germline V gene sequence: CDR1 MNHEY, CDR2 SVGEGT. Trimming cost V 7 bases and J 10 bases; bases outside gene matches: 19. The CDR3 DNA reads TGTGCCAGCACTTTCGTCCCCGGGACTAGAGGGGATGCGCAGTATTTT. It translates to CASTFVPGTRGDAQYF.

The chain combines TRBV5-5 with TRBJ2-5; D is ambiguous. With 2 bases removed from V and 3 bases from J, the gap between germline ends came to 20 bases. In germline, CDR1 is SGHKS, CDR2 YYEKEE (reference sequence). This CDR3 is built from 17 residues. In nucleotides, the CDR3 is TGTGCCAGCAGCTTAACTACGGACGCCCGCGACAAAGAGACCCAGTACTTC. Translating it yields CASSLTTDARDKETQYF.

On this clonotype itself: This may arise from a read error, as a much more abundant clone is one base away. The gene calls are TRBV20-1 and TRBJ2-1, with D perhaps matching TRBD1 (5 bases). The CDR3 is 12 residues long. Per the germline V gene, CDR1 is DFQATT and CDR2 is SNEGSKA (reference sequence). The CDR3 region is CNARSGNNEQFF. The CDR3 DNA is TGCAATGCTAGATCAGGGAACAATGAGCAGTTCTTC.

The sample holds one count of this clonotype. CDR3 sequence reads: CASSSLGGWDEQFF. In nucleotides, the CDR3 is TGTGCCAGCAGTTCACTAGGAGGCTGGGATGAGCAGTTCTTC. The chain employs TRBV12-3 or TRBV12-4 and TRBJ2-1; the D gene is possibly TRBD2 (5 bases). Deletions cut 4 bases from V and 8 bases from J, with 15 bases between. The CDR3 has 14 amino acids.

Concerning this clonotype itself: Germline and junction disagree at one end, which may indicate a read error. This chain connects TRBV7-8 to TRBJ2-1, with D unclear. The CDR3 has 15 residues. CDR1 and CDR2 from the germline V gene are SGHVS and FQNEAQ. The CDR3 nucleotides are TGTGCCAGCGTAGGCCGAGATATTTACCTACTTTATCCAACCTTC. Translated, it gives CASVGRDIYLLYPTF.

V is TRBV6-5 and J is TRBJ1-1; tentative D call: TRBD1 (5 bases). Germline V lookup: CDR1 MNHEY, CDR2 SVGAGI. V shed 7 bases and J shed 1 base, with 16 bases lying between them. There are 15 residues in the CDR3. The CDR3 DNA is TGTGCCAGCACCGGGGGAGGACTGTCGAACACTGAAGCTTTCTTT. Its protein product is CASTGGGLSNTEAFF.

This clonotype was found a few times. The V gene is TRBV6-2 or TRBV6-3, the J gene TRBJ1-2, with D possibly being TRBD1 (5 bases). CDR3 length: 14 residues. Looked up from germline, CDR1 is MNHEY and CDR2 is SVGEGT. Trimming left V 1 base short and J 3 bases short, with 9 bases between. CDR3 sequence (DNA): TGTGCCAGCAGTTACTTGGGGGGGGACTATGGCTACACCTTC. This translates into CASSYLGGDYGYTF.

As concerns this clonotype: A much larger clone lies one base from this, so it may be a read error. This chain connects TRBV30 to TRBJ2-1; unclear D gene. Germline lookup yields CDR1 GTSNPN and CDR2 SVGIG (reference sequence). The CDR3 loop spans 11 amino acids. CDR3 nucleotides: TGTGCCTGGAGTGTACGTAATGGGCAGTTCTTC. Translated: CAWSVRNGQFF.

There are many counts of this clonotype. The J gene is TRBJ1-1, the V gene TRBV5-1; D perhaps matches TRBD1 (5 bases). The germline CDR1 and CDR2 sequences are SGHRS and YFSETQ. Trimming removed 4 bases from V and 3 bases from J, with 16 bases in between. The CDR3 sequence is 15 residues long. Written as DNA, the CDR3 is TGCGCCAGCAGCCCTTGGGGTGGGGGGGACACTGAAGCTTTCTTT. This codes for CASSPWGGGDTEAFF.

This clonotype came up a few times. The genes are TRBV19 and TRBJ2-7, with D possibly TRBD1 on 8 matching bases. The CDR3 is 13 residues long. Germline values: CDR1 LNHDA, CDR2 SQIVND (reference sequence). V lost 6 bases and J 3 bases, leaving 12 bases between the germline ends. This CDR3 reads CASSTGGVYEQYF. The CDR3 region has the DNA TGTGCCAGTAGCACAGGGGGGGTCTACGAGCAGTACTTC. The full variable domain, completed using reference TRBV19 and TRBJ2-7, is DGGITQSPKYLFRKEGQNVTLSCEQNLNHDAMYWYRQDPGQGLRLIYYSQIVNDFQKGDIAEGYSVSREKKESFPLTVTSAQKNPTAFYLCASSTGGVYEQYFGPGTRLTVT.

The rearrangement uses TRBV27 and TRBJ2-4; the D gene could be TRBD1 or TRBD2 (5 bases each). The J call could be wrong; TRBJ2-7 is a better fit for the DNA end. The CDR3 is made up of 15 amino acids. Germline CDR1 is MNHEY and CDR2 is SMNVEV (reference sequence). The DNA of the CDR3 is TGTGCCAGCAGTTACGGGACCGCTGAGGTCGCCGAGCAGTACTTC. Its protein product is CASSYGTAEVAEQYF.

At least ten counts were recorded for this clonotype. The chain links TRBV5-6 to TRBJ2-1; no clear D gene. The CDR3 length is 17 residues. The V gene lost 1 base and the J gene lost 4 bases, with 18 bases spanning the gap. Germline CDR1 reads SGHDT; CDR2 reads YYEEEE. CDR3 amino acids: CASSLFQAVSVYNEQFF. The CDR3 DNA reads TGTGCCAGCAGCTTGTTCCAGGCTGTTTCCGTATACAATGAGCAGTTCTTC.

The chain is built from TRBV2 and TRBJ1-2; D not resolved. V was clipped by 11 bases and J by 4 bases, with 14 bases between them. Germline V CDR1 and CDR2: SNHLY, FYNNEI. The CDR3 spans 12 residues. The CDR3 coding sequence is TGTGCCGACAAACCGAGCGGCTATGGCTACACCTTC. It codes for CADKPSGYGYTF.